One and the same sample provided the 6 T cell receptor beta chains below, sequenced in a study of blood T cell repertoires in COVID-19 (TCRdb year 2020). Library generation was performed with the immunoSEQ multiplex PCR assay. The source is immuneACCESS, and TCRdb retained only in-frame sequences with V and J called. Part of the clones is not carried over; for the studies checked, unresolved V genes explain less than half of this, and the remainder is unexplained. For this sample there are some 100,000 clones; 80% to 90% appear just once. Roughly 3% of the sample rests with the top ten. Material for sequencing was PBMCs or T cells enriched from blood (not recorded which). All receptors derive from a woman in her forties or fifties who had recovered from COVID-19.

V and J are TRBV25-1 and TRBJ2-7; TRBD1 matches at 7 bases. This CDR3 comprises 16 residues. Germline-derived CDR1 and CDR2 are MGHDK and SYGVNS. J lost 1 base, V lost 1 base, and 7 bases had no gene match. CDR3 protein: CASSESRGQQSYEQYF. The CDR3, as DNA: TGTGCCAGCAGTGAATCTAGGGGACAGCAATCCTACGAGCAGTACTTC.

The rearrangement links TRBV18 to TRBJ2-6; 7 nucleotides align to TRBD2. The CDR3 sequence is 18 residues long. Losses at the gene ends were 1 base for V and 1 base for J; bases not matched to a gene: 7. Germline CDR1 is KGHSH and CDR2 is LQKENI. The DNA for the CDR3 is TGTGCCAGCTCACCACTTCTACCCGGGGGGTCTGGGGCCAACGTCCTGACTTTC. Its protein product is CASSPLLPGGSGANVLTF.

The V gene is TRBV30, the J gene TRBJ2-7, with 8 nucleotides matching TRBD1. The CDR3 is 14 amino acids. The trim removed 0 bases at V and 2 bases at J, leaving 3 bases unmatched. CDR1 GTSNPN and CDR2 SVGIG come from the germline V gene (reference sequence). The CDR3 sequence: CAWSVLDRAYEQYF. The CDR3 bases are TGTGCCTGGAGTGTACTGGACAGGGCCTACGAGCAGTACTTC.

The J gene is TRBJ2-2, the V gene TRBV7-8; 14 bases align to TRBD2. Germline V gene lookup returns CDR1 SGHVS and CDR2 FQNEAQ. V shed 5 bases, J shed 4 bases, and the junction held 9 bases outside the gene matches. The CDR3 contains 18 residues. The CDR3 DNA reads as TGTGCCAGCAGCCGTGCGGGACTAGCGGGAGTAATCACCGGGGAGCTGTTTTTT. Protein sequence: CASSRAGLAGVITGELFF.

This sequence joins TRBV28 and TRBJ1-4; TRBD1 might be the D (6 bases). V dropped 7 bases and J dropped 7 bases, with 16 bases sitting between them. CDR1 and CDR2 from the germline V gene are MDHEN and SYDVKM. CDR3 size: 14 residues. CDR3 bases: TGTGCCAGCACCCCCGGGGGGCCGATTGAAAAACTGTTTTTT. Its translation: CASTPGGPIEKLFF.

This clone has a handful of counts. V usage is TRBV5-1 and J usage is TRBJ2-3; weak D call: TRBD2 (6 bases). The CDR3 covers 15 residues. Trimming removed 0 bases from V and 2 bases from J, with 10 bases in between. In germline, CDR1 is SGHRS, CDR2 YFSETQ. CDR3 in DNA: TGCGCCAGCAGCTTGGCGGGACTTTCCACAGATACGCAGTATTTT. Translated: CASSLAGLSTDTQYF.